This T cell receptor beta chain was documented in a study of T cell responses to AZD1222 COVID-19 vaccine. Findings and limits, study-wide: It should be noted that donors were predominantly white British and more often female, and clonal diversity was possibly underestimated.

Here immunoSEQ multiplex PCR was the method, and the copy in TCRdb shows in-frame clones only, minus some. The repertoire includes 25,000 or so clones, approximately 92% of them detected once, and approximately 8% sits in the top ten. Points on this clone: Its specificity is unknown.

Germline values: CDR1 MDHEN, CDR2 SYDVKM. The CDR3 runs to 14 residues. V shed 8 bases and J 3 bases; nucleotides not matched to a gene: 8. The TCR comes from an adult who received the AZD1222 COVID-19 vaccine. This sequence joins TRBV28 and TRBJ2-7; 9 bases match TRBD1. The sequencing used peripheral blood, collected 28 days after the second AZD1222 dose. The CDR3 spells CASLTDRGFYEQYF. The CDR3 DNA sequence: TGTGCCAGCTTGACGGACAGGGGTTTCTACGAGCAGTACTTC.